This T cell receptor (beta chain) comes out of a study of T cell responses to AZD1222 COVID-19 vaccine. Looked up from germline, CDR1 is SGHRS and CDR2 is YFSETQ. The CDR3 length is 15 residues. The V gene lost 0 bases and the J gene lost 4 bases, with 11 bases spanning the gap. As regards this clone: Its matching antigen is unknown.

Assay: immunoSEQ multiplex PCR; the TCRdb copy retains only in-frame clones and omits some. The sample lists about 110,000 clones, about 85% seen once, with 4% to 6% in the top ten. The study, taken as a whole, reports: At baseline, seropositivity was found in only a handful of AZD1222 recipients. Recipients of two AZD1222 doses showed rising Spike-specific TCR breadth and depth. Reports say nearly half of spike-specific TCRs go after unmutated variant regions. Mostly white British, mostly female donors; authors suggested clonal diversity may be underestimated.

Source: peripheral blood, taken on day 0 of AZD1222 vaccination. The sequence was collected from an adult in good health. The rearrangement uses TRBV5-1 and TRBJ1-5; D gene uncertain. CDR3 protein: CASSLGLGENQPQHF. For the CDR3, the DNA is TGCGCCAGCAGCTTGGGGCTGGGAGAAAATCAGCCCCAGCATTTT.